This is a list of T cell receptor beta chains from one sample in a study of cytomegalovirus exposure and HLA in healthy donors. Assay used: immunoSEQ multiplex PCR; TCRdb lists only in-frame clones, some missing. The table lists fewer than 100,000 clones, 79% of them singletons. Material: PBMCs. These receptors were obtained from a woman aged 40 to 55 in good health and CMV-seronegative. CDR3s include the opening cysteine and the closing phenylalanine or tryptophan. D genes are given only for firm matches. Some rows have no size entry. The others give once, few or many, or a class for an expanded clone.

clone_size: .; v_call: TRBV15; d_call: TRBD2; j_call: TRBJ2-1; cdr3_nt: TGTGCCACCAGCAGCCGGGGGGGTAGGAATGAGCAGTTCTTC; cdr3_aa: CATSSRGGRNEQFF
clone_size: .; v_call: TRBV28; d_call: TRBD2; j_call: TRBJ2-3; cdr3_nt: TGTGCCAGCAGTTTGGGTATAGCGGGGGCTAGCACAGATACGCAGTATTTT; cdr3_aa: CASSLGIAGASTDTQYF
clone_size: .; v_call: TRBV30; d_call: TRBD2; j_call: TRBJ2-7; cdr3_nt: TGTGCCTGGAGTGTGGCGGGGAGGGGCTACGAGCAGTACTTC; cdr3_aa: CAWSVAGRGYEQYF
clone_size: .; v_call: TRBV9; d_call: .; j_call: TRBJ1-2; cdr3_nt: TGTGCCAGCAGCCCCCAGTTGGGAGGGGTGTTAGACTATGGCTACACCTTC; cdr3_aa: CASSPQLGGVLDYGYTF
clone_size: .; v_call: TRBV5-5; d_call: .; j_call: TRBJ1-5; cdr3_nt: TGTGCCAGCAGCTTGGGACAGTTGGGGCAGCCCCAGCATTTT; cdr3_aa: CASSLGQLGQPQHF
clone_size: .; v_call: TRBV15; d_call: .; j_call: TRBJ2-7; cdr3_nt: TGTGCCACCAGCAGAGGGGCAGACTACGAGCAGTACTTC; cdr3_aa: CATSRGADYEQYF
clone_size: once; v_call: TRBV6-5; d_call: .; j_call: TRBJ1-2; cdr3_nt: TGTGCCAGCAGTTACTCAGTCCGGGTCGGCGATGGCTACACCTTC; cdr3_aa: CASSYSVRVGDGYTF
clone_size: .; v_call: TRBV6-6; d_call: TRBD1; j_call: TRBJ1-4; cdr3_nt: TGTGCCAGCAGCTCGAGTGGGACAGGGAGTGAAAAACTGTTTTTT; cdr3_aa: CASSSSGTGSEKLFF
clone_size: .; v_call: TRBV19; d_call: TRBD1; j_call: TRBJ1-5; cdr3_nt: TGTGCCAGTAGTATAGGGGACAGACAAAATCAGCCCCAGCATTTT; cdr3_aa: CASSIGDRQNQPQHF
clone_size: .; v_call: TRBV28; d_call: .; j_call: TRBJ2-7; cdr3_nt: TGTGCCAGCAGTTTGGACAAAACCTACGAGCAGTACTTC; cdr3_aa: CASSLDKTYEQYF
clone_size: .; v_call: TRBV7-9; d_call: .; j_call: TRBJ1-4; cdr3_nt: TGTGCCAGCAGCGATCCCCCGGTTGAAAAACTGTTTTTT; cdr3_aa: CASSDPPVEKLFF
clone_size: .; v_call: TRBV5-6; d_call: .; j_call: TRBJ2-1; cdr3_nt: TGTGCCAGCACCCGGGAGACAGGGTCTTTGGATGAGCAGTTCTTC; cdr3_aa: CASTRETGSLDEQFF
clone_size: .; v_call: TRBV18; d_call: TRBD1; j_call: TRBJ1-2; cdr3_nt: TGTGCCAGCTCACCCTTAACAGACAGGGACGTTGGCTACACCTTC; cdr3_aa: CASSPLTDRDVGYTF
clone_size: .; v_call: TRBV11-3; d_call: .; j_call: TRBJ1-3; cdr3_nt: TGTGCCAGCAAGAACTCCGGCGGGAACACCATATATTTT; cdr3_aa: CASKNSGGNTIYF
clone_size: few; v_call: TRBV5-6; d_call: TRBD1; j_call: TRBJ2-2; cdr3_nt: TGTGCCAGCAGCTCCCTCGGGACAGGCAACACCGGGGAGCTGTTTTTT; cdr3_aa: CASSSLGTGNTGELFF
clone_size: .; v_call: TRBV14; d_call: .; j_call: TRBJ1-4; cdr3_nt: TGTGCCAGCAGCCAAGATAAGGTCAGGGTGAATGAAAAACTGTTTTTT; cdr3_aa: CASSQDKVRVNEKLFF
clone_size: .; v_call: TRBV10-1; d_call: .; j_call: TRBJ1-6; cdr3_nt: TGCGCCAGCAGTGAGTCGGAAGGGGCCTATAATTCACCCCTCCACTTT; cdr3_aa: CASSESEGAYNSPLHF
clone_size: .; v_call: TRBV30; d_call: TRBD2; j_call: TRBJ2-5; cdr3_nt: TGTGCCTGGAGTGTACCGGGACTAGCGACCGAGACCCAGTACTTC; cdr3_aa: CAWSVPGLATETQYF
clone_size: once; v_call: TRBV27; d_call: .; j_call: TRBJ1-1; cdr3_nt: TGTGCCAGCAGTTTATACAGGAGACTGAACACTGAAGCTTTCTTT; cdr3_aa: CASSLYRRLNTEAFF
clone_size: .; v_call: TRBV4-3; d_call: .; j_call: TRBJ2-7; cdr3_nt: TGCGCCAGCAGTCCGGGACACCAAAAATCCTACGAGCAGTACTTC; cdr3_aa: CASSPGHQKSYEQYF
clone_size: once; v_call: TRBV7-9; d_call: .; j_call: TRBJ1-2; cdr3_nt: TGTGCCAGCAGCTTTGACAGAAACTATGGCTACACCTTC; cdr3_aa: CASSFDRNYGYTF
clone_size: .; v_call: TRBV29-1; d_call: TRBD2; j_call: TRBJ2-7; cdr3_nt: TGCAGCGTGAAGGGACTAGCGGGTCTGAGCTCCTACGAGCAGTACTTC; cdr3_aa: CSVKGLAGLSSYEQYF
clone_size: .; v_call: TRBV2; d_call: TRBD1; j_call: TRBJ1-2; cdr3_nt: TGTGCCAGCAGGTCAGGGGGGACCAACTATGGCTACACCTTC; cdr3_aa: CASRSGGTNYGYTF
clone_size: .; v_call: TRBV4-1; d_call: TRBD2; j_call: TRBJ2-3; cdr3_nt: TGCGCCAGCAGCCAAGAAGGACTAGTTCTTACAGATACGCAGTATTTT; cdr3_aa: CASSQEGLVLTDTQYF